One sample yielded the 28 T cell receptor beta chains listed below, sequenced in a study of blood T cell repertoires in COVID-19. Repertoires were generated with immunoSEQ multiplex PCR, while TCRdb's copy carries only in-frame clones and drops some. The sample yields roughly 200,000 clones, approximately 80% seen once. Sequenced: peripheral blood. Source of these receptors: a woman aged 40-49 years with COVID-19, enrolled during active disease.

The chain combines TRBV5-4 with TRBJ2-2; no clear D. The CDR3 covers 11 residues. With 2 bases removed from V and 7 bases from J, the gap between germline ends came to 3 bases. Germline CDR1 reads SGHNT; CDR2 reads YYREEE (reference sequence). In DNA form, the CDR3 reads TGTGCCAGCAGCTTTAACGGGGAGCTGTTTTTT. Encoded protein: CASSFNGELFF.

The CDR3 nucleotides read TGTGCCAGCAGCCAAGACAGGGGGCGGATTGAGACCCAGTACTTC. Protein sequence: CASSQDRGRIETQYF. The rearrangement uses TRBV14 and TRBJ2-5; 8 positions agree with TRBD1. The germline CDR1 and CDR2 sequences are SGHDN and FVKESK. The CDR3 spans 15 residues. With V trimmed by 0 bases and J by 5 bases, 5 bases remained unmatched. The complete variable domain, with remaining parts taken from reference TRBV14 and TRBJ2-5, reads EAGVTQFPSHSVIEKGQTVTLRCDPISGHDNLYWYRRVMGKEIKFLLHFVKESKQDESGMPNNRFLAERTGGTYSTLKVQPAELEDSGVYFCASSQDRGRIETQYFGPGTRLLVL.

The V gene is TRBV3-1 (or the pseudogene TRBV3-2), the J gene TRBJ2-5, with TRBD1 matching over 9 bases. The ends lost 4 bases at V and 6 bases at J; junction bases unmatched: 6. The CDR3 contains 14 residues. Germline V gives CDR1 LGHDT, CDR2 YNNKEL (reference sequence). CDR3 in amino acids: CASSLGGQGKTQYF. The CDR3 DNA follows: TGTGCCAGCAGCCTCGGAGGACAGGGGAAGACCCAGTACTTC.

This CDR3 is CASSPRLAGMGSYNEQFF. CDR3 coding DNA: TGTGCCAGCAGTCCACGACTAGCGGGGATGGGCTCCTACAATGAGCAGTTCTTC. The chain carries TRBV11-2 and TRBJ2-1, with 11 positions matching TRBD2. Germline V lookup: CDR1 SGHAT, CDR2 FQNNGV. With 6 bases clipped from V and 0 bases from J, the junction kept 10 bases outside the gene matches. The CDR3 is 18 residues long.

This clone was found a few times. This chain joins TRBV14 and TRBJ2-3; unclear D gene. Germline lookup yields CDR1 SGHDN and CDR2 FVKESK. The CDR3 contains 14 residues. The germline V and J ends were trimmed by 1 base and 1 base, with 6 bases remaining between them. The CDR3 sequence is CASSQVRGTDTQYF. CDR3 DNA: TGTGCCAGCAGCCAAGTCCGCGGCACAGATACGCAGTATTTT.

V gene TRBV5-6 combines with J gene TRBJ1-5; TRBD1 matches at 7 bases. The trim removed 4 bases at V and 6 bases at J, leaving 7 bases unmatched. The length of the CDR3 is 14 residues. Germline values: CDR1 SGHDT, CDR2 YYEEEE. For the CDR3, the DNA is TGTGCCAGCAGCAAAACAGGGGATCCTCAGCCCCAGCATTTT. Amino acid sequence: CASSKTGDPQPQHF.

The CDR3 nucleotides read TGTGCCAGCAGTTCCCCAGGGACAGTTAACACCGGGGAGCTGTTTTTT. Residues: CASSSPGTVNTGELFF. This rearrangement joins TRBV27 to TRBJ2-2; the match to TRBD1 covers 7 bases. The CDR3 totals 16 residues. Unmatched junction bases numbered 7, after V lost 4 bases and J lost 2 bases. In germline, CDR1 is MNHEY, CDR2 SMNVEV (reference sequence).

The V and J genes are TRBV12-3 or TRBV12-4 and TRBJ2-1; D is unclear. The V and J ends lost 4 bases and 12 bases respectively, with 10 bases between them. This CDR3 region has 11 residues. The CDR3 protein is CASSYSYGQFF. The CDR3 bases are TGTGCCAGCAGTTATTCGTACGGGCAGTTCTTC.

A remark on this clone: Its ends do not fully match the called genes, so a read error is possible. V is TRBV28 and J is TRBJ2-7; 7 nucleotides line up with TRBD2. The CDR3 sequence is 13 residues long. Germline V gives CDR1 MDHEN, CDR2 SYDVKM. The CDR3 protein is CASSPGESGISTF. CDR3 nucleotide sequence: TGTGCCAGCAGCCCCGGGGAGAGCGGGATCTCCACCTTC.

DNA of the CDR3: TGCGCCAGCAGTGGGACAGGGAGTACCAATCAGCCCCAGCATTTT. Translation gives CASSGTGSTNQPQHF. This chain connects TRBV10-1 to TRBJ1-5; the match to TRBD1 covers 8 bases. This CDR3 contains 15 residues. The V gene end was trimmed by 4 bases and the J gene end by 3 bases; junction bases not matched to a gene: 5. In germline, CDR1 is WNHNN, CDR2 SYGVQD (reference sequence).

The chain carries TRBV19 and TRBJ1-5; D call uncertain. The CDR3 is made up of 17 amino acids. The germline gives CDR1 LNHDA, CDR2 SQIVND (reference sequence). V was pared by 3 bases and J by 0 bases, with 15 bases between. The CDR3 sequence is CASSIRSMSNSNQPQHF. The CDR3, as DNA: TGTGCCAGTAGTATCCGATCTATGAGTAATAGCAATCAGCCCCAGCATTTT. Full variable domain (rest looked up from reference TRBV19 and TRBJ1-5): DGGITQSPKYLFRKEGQNVTLSCEQNLNHDAMYWYRQDPGQGLRLIYYSQIVNDFQKGDIAEGYSVSREKKESFPLTVTSAQKNPTAFYLCASSIRSMSNSNQPQHFGDGTRLSIL.

This clone was seen only a few times. The gene calls are TRBV7-8 and TRBJ2-7; TRBD1 agrees at 7 bases. After removal of 6 bases from V and 2 bases from J, the junction contained 10 bases not matched to a gene. The CDR3 length is 15 residues. CDR1 SGHVS and CDR2 FQNEAQ come from the germline V gene. The CDR3 sequence is CASRNDREPTYEQYF. The CDR3 nucleotides are TGTGCCAGCAGGAATGACAGGGAGCCGACCTACGAGCAGTACTTC.

This sequence joins TRBV4-1 and TRBJ1-4; D is ambiguous. Germline V gene sequence: CDR1 MGHRA, CDR2 YSYEKL. Trimming removed 4 bases from V and 4 bases from J, with 16 bases in between. The CDR3 has 16 residues. The CDR3 sequence: CASSLFRSGLNEKLFF. The CDR3 region has the DNA TGCGCCAGCAGCCTGTTCCGGTCAGGCCTTAATGAAAAACTGTTTTTT.

The chain combines TRBV15 with TRBJ1-4, with D unclear. The germline V and J ends were trimmed by 3 bases and 8 bases, with 13 bases remaining between them. The CDR3 has 14 amino acids. The V gene's germline CDR1 is LNHNV and CDR2 YYDKDF (reference sequence). The CDR3 reads CATSSGEVREKLFF. As DNA, the CDR3 is TGTGCCACCAGCAGCGGGGAGGTGAGGGAAAAACTGTTTTTT.

The J gene is TRBJ2-1, the V gene TRBV11-2; D is uncertain. The V gene's germline CDR1 is SGHAT and CDR2 FQNNGV. V lost 5 bases and J 12 bases, leaving 11 bases between the germline ends. This CDR3 comprises 11 residues. The CDR3 region is CASSPGVGQFF. As DNA, the CDR3 is TGTGCCAGCAGCCCAGGCGTGGGGCAGTTCTTC.

CDR3 residues: CASSPGTGDFEQYF. DNA of the CDR3: TGTGCCAGCAGCCCCGGGACAGGGGATTTCGAGCAGTACTTC. The chain uses TRBV14 and TRBJ2-7; 10 bases agree with TRBD1. Losses at the gene ends were 4 bases for V and 6 bases for J; bases not matched to a gene: 6. The CDR3 extends over 14 amino acids. Germline assignment: CDR1 SGHDN and CDR2 FVKESK.

The rearrangement uses TRBV9 and TRBJ2-2, with 11 bases identical to TRBD2. The junction had 6 bases not matched to a gene; V was cut back by 3 bases and J by 8 bases. The V gene's germline CDR1 is SGDLS and CDR2 YYNGEE. The CDR3 consists of 15 residues. The CDR3 spells CASSELAGVGGELFF. CDR3 DNA: TGTGCCAGCAGCGAACTAGCGGGAGTAGGAGGGGAGCTGTTTTTT.

The CDR3 is CASSGAQGGDRGFSNQPQHF. For the CDR3, the DNA is TGTGCCAGCAGTGGTGCCCAGGGTGGGGACAGGGGGTTTAGCAATCAGCCCCAGCATTTT. The chain combines TRBV28 with TRBJ1-5; TRBD1 matches at 11 bases. Trimming removed 5 bases from V and 0 bases from J; junction bases left unmatched: 15. The CDR3 totals 20 residues. Germline V gene sequence: CDR1 MDHEN, CDR2 SYDVKM.

This clone was detected once. The rearrangement joins TRBV5-6 to TRBJ1-5; D gene uncertain. The germline V and J ends were trimmed by 3 bases and 5 bases, with 9 bases remaining between them. This CDR3 spans 13 amino acids. From germline, CDR1 is SGHDT and CDR2 YYEEEE. CDR3 loop: CASSWSQDQPQHF. Written as DNA, the CDR3 is TGTGCCAGCAGCTGGAGCCAAGATCAGCCCCAGCATTTT.

The rearrangement links TRBV10-2 to TRBJ1-1; D call uncertain. The CDR3 length is 12 residues. Deletions cut 8 bases from V and 2 bases from J, with 9 bases between. Per the germline V gene, CDR1 is WSHSY and CDR2 is SAAADI. CDR3 DNA: TGCGCCAGCTCCGGGTCCAACACTGAAGCTTTCTTT. Its translation: CASSGSNTEAFF.

This sequence joins TRBV27 and TRBJ2-1; D is perhaps TRBD1 (5 bases). CDR3 length: 19 residues. Germline V gene data show CDR1 as MNHEY and CDR2 as SMNVEV (reference sequence). V was pared by 0 bases and J by 3 bases, with 21 bases between. The CDR3 protein is CASSLSGIGAYLDYNEQFF. The CDR3 DNA reads TGTGCCAGCAGTTTATCGGGTATAGGGGCCTATCTAGACTACAATGAGCAGTTCTTC.

V gene TRBV3-1 (or the pseudogene TRBV3-2) combines with J gene TRBJ2-1; D unclear. This CDR3 contains 11 residues. Trimming pared 2 bases from V and 12 bases from J, leaving 8 bases between. Looked up from germline, CDR1 is LGHDT and CDR2 is YNNKEL (reference sequence). The CDR3, as DNA: TGTGCCAGCAGCCAATTTGAGGTGCAGTTCTTC. This gives the protein CASSQFEVQFF.

The sample holds a few counts of this clone. The chain uses TRBV6-5 and TRBJ2-7, with D perhaps matching TRBD2 (6 bases). V lost 6 bases and J 4 bases, leaving 13 bases between the germline ends. Germline V CDR1 and CDR2: MNHEY, SVGAGI. The CDR3 totals 13 residues. The CDR3, as DNA: TGTGCCAGCAGAGGCGGGACTCCGTACGAGCAGTACTTC. This gives the protein CASRGGTPYEQYF.

The V gene is TRBV5-1, the J gene TRBJ2-5; TRBD1 might be the D (6 bases). The CDR3 totals 15 residues. V shed 0 bases and J shed 3 bases, with 12 bases lying between them. Germline-derived CDR1 and CDR2 are SGHRS and YFSETQ. The CDR3 DNA sequence: TGCGCCAGCAGCTTGGGGGGACACACGGAAGAGACCCAGTACTTC. Translation: CASSLGGHTEETQYF.

This chain connects TRBV2 to TRBJ2-7; D might be TRBD1 (6 bases). CDR1 SNHLY and CDR2 FYNNEI come from the germline V gene. The CDR3 sequence is 14 residues long. V lost 6 bases and J lost 5, with 17 bases in between. DNA for the CDR3: TGTGCCAGCAGAGTGACAGGATTAGAGGACGAGCAGTACGTC. This codes for CASRVTGLEDEQYV.

This clone was picked up one time. The chain recombines TRBV7-2 with TRBJ2-1, with 12 bases identical to TRBD2. The CDR3 contains 15 residues. V was clipped by 5 bases and J by 8 bases; unmatched bases: 7. Germline-derived CDR1 and CDR2 are SGHTA and FQGNSA. CDR3: CASSNPTSGSYEQFF. CDR3 nucleotides: TGTGCCAGCAGCAATCCGACTAGCGGGAGCTATGAGCAGTTCTTC.

In its sample, this clone was seen once. The chain combines TRBV30 with TRBJ2-7; TRBD1 is a possible D gene (6 bases). The CDR3 has 12 residues. Germline lookup yields CDR1 GTSNPN and CDR2 SVGIG (reference sequence). The V end was cut by 8 bases, the J end by 6 bases, with 17 bases between. CDR3 amino acids: CAGGRVRGEQYV. CDR3 in DNA: TGTGCCGGGGGCCGGGTCCGGGGCGAGCAGTACGTC.

This chain connects TRBV5-1 to TRBJ2-1; 9 nucleotides agree with TRBD1. The germline CDR1 and CDR2 sequences are SGHRS and YFSETQ. J lost 5 bases, V lost 2 bases, and 11 bases had no gene match. The CDR3 totals 17 residues. CDR3 sequence reads: CASSFGLGTGSNNEQFF. CDR3 DNA sequence: TGCGCCAGCAGCTTTGGGCTGGGGACAGGGAGTAACAATGAGCAGTTCTTC.